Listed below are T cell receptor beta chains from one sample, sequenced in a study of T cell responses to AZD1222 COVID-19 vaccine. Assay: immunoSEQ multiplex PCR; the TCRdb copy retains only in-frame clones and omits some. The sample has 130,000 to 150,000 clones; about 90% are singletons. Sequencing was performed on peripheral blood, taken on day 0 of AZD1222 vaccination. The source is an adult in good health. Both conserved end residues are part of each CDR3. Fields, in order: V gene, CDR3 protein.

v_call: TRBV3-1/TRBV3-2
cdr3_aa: CASSQKGGNPEAFF

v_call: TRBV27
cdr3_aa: CASSLQLAGVARHF

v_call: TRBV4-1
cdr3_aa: CASSPKPLGSYEQYF

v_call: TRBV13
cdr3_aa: CASRNTGELFF

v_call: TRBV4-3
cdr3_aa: CASSRRRNTEAFF

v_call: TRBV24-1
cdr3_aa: CATSGRLAGRSSYNEQFF

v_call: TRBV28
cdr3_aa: CASSSPPSTIIYGYTF

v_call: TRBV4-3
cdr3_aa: CASSQEGASDEQFF

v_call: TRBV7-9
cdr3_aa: CASSRQGLSSGNTIYF

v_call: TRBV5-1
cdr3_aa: CASSFAGRDTEAFF

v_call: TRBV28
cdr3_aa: CASRGVGANVLTF

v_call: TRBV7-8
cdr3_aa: CASSSRGGREKLFF

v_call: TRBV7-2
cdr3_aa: CASSPTTGPGNTIYF

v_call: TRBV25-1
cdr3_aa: CASSGTDSYEQYF

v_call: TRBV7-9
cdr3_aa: CASMGGSYEQYF